The TCR beta chain under discussion was sequenced for a study of response to subunit inactivated influenza vaccine. Study-wide findings and caveats: It was suggested by the authors that few new T cells are recruited by each seasonal influenza vaccination.

With 0 bases clipped from V and 8 bases from J, the junction kept 7 bases outside the gene matches. CDR3 length: 16 residues. Per germline, CDR1 SEHNR and CDR2 FQNEAQ (reference sequence). A word on this clonotype: Its antigen is not known.

Via MiXCR, TCRdb re-called the RT-PCR reads, giving one row per CDR3 protein. The sample shows 290,000 or so distinct CDR3 sequences, approximately 20% of them seen only once. This sample comprised PBMCs from blood, obtained 21 months after vaccination. This TCR derives from a man aged 50 to 75 who received an inactivated influenza vaccine. V usage is TRBV7-9 and J usage is TRBJ1-4; TRBD1 agrees at 9 bases. The CDR3 loop is CASSLAAGQGGEKLFF. The CDR3 DNA reads as TGTGCCAGCAGCTTAGCGGCGGGACAGGGAGGCGAAAAACTGTTTTTT.